This T cell receptor (beta chain) came from a study of blood T cells in healthy people across ages. Per germline, CDR1 SGHTA and CDR2 FQGNSA. The CDR3 length is 15 residues. Primed by a sample-barcoded 5' primer and a J-beta primer mix, a second PCR proceeded for about 6 to 12 cycles. MiXCR, run by TCRdb on the 5' RACE reads, gives a single entry per CDR3 protein. The sample yields roughly 800,000 distinct CDR3 sequences, nearly 60% seen once. Study-level results: Older age went with lower TCR beta diversity per million T cells, in a roughly linear way. It was not possible, with unsorted PBMCs, to conclusively compare naive and antigen-experienced cells.

Details on this clonotype: The antigen remains unidentified. The junction departs from the called germline gene at one end, perhaps through a read error.

The gene calls are TRBV7-2 and TRBJ2-7; 7 nucleotides align to TRBD1. This sequence was found in a man aged 25 to 40 in good health. The sequenced material came from blood. CDR3 DNA sequence: TGTGCCCGCAGTTTCCAACAGGGGACCTCCTACGAGCAGTACTTC. Translated, it gives CARSFQQGTSYEQYF.